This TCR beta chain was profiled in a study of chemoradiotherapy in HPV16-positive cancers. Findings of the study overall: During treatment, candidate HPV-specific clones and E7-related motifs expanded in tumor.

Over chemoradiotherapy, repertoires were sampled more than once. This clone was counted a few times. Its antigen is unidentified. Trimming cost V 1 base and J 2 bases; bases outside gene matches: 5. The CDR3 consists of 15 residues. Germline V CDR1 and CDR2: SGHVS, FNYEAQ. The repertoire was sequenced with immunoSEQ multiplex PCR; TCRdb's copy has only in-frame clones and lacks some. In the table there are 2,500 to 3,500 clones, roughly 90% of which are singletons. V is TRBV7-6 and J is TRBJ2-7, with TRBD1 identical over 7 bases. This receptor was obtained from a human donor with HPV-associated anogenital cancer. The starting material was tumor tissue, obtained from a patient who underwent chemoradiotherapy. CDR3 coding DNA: TGTGCCAGCAGCTTAGAGACAGGGATCGCCTACGAGCAGTACTTC. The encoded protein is CASSLETGIAYEQYF. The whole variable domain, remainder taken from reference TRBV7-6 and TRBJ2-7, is GAGVSQSPRYKVTKRGQDVALRCDPISGHVSLYWYRQALGQGPEFLTYFNYEAQQDKSGLPNDRFSAERPEGSISTLTIQRTEQRDSAMYRCASSLETGIAYEQYFGPGTRLTVT.